The 20 T cell receptor beta chains given below trace back to one sample, sequenced in a study of blood T cell repertoires in COVID-19. Some clones are missing from TCRdb's copy, which holds only in-frame ones; the method was immunoSEQ multiplex PCR. The sample lists under 200,000 clones, almost 90% occurring once. The sequenced sample consisted of peripheral blood. Receptors were obtained from a man younger than 35 with active or convalescent COVID-19.

The gene calls are TRBV7-9 and TRBJ1-1; D not resolved. Germline-derived CDR1 and CDR2 are SEHNR and FQNEAQ (reference sequence). Trimming shortened V by 7 bases and J by 4 bases, and 16 bases separated the two germline ends. The CDR3 has 14 residues. Written as DNA, the CDR3 is TGTGCCAGCACCAGGAGGTTTTTGGGCACTGAAGCTTTCTTT. As protein: CASTRRFLGTEAFF.

Comments on this clone: Other DNA sequences within the sample encode an identical CDR3. This chain links TRBV24-1 with TRBJ1-5; D unresolved. Germline V gene data show CDR1 as KGHDR and CDR2 as SFDVKD. Trimming shortened V by 4 bases and J by 3 bases, and 6 bases separated the two germline ends. This CDR3 comprises 13 residues. CDR3 sequence (DNA): TGTGCCACCAGTGACGGGAACAATCAGCCCCAGCATTTT. Its protein is CATSDGNNQPQHF.

J is TRBJ1-6 and V is TRBV14; TRBD1 agrees at 9 bases. Per germline, CDR1 SGHDN and CDR2 FVKESK. Germline trimming cut 4 bases from V and 8 bases from J; bases unmatched to any gene: 6. This CDR3 region has 15 residues. The CDR3 reads CASSREGQGYSPLHF. The CDR3 DNA is TGTGCCAGCAGCCGGGAAGGACAGGGGTATTCACCCCTCCACTTT.

The genes are TRBV5-1 and TRBJ2-3; TRBD2 matches at 8 bases. This CDR3 is 17 amino acids long. Germline lookup yields CDR1 SGHRS and CDR2 YFSETQ. V shed 1 base and J 5 bases; nucleotides not matched to a gene: 12. DNA of the CDR3: TGCGCCAGCAGCTTGCGCCCATCGGGAGGGTTCGAAGATACGCAGTATTTT. This encodes CASSLRPSGGFEDTQYF.

This sequence joins TRBV6-5 and TRBJ1-5; 9 bases fit TRBD1. The CDR3 totals 15 residues. After removal of 6 bases from V and 7 bases from J, the junction contained 10 bases not matched to a gene. In germline, CDR1 is MNHEY, CDR2 SVGAGI. CDR3 coding DNA: TGTGCCAGCAGCACCGGGGGACAGGGTGTCCAGCCCCAGCATTTT. This encodes CASSTGGQGVQPQHF.

V usage is TRBV4-3 and J usage is TRBJ2-7; a possible D gene is TRBD1 (5 bases). CDR1 and CDR2 (germline): LGHNA, YSLEER. CDR3 length: 14 amino acids. V lost 0 bases to trimming and J lost 4 bases, with 10 bases between them. CDR3 residues: CASSQDKGPYEQYF. The CDR3 region has the DNA TGCGCCAGCAGCCAAGATAAGGGGCCATACGAGCAGTACTTC.

The rearrangement joins TRBV11-1 to TRBJ2-7; no clear D. V was shortened by 6 bases and J by 0 bases, with 9 bases between the two germline ends. Germline V CDR1 and CDR2: SGHAT, FQDESV (reference sequence). This CDR3 is built from 13 residues. The CDR3 spells CASSTRSSYEQYF. CDR3 sequence (DNA): TGTGCCAGCAGTACCCGGTCCTCCTACGAGCAGTACTTC.

This clone was recorded once. The chain joins TRBV28 to TRBJ1-5; 12 nucleotides line up with TRBD1. Germline-derived CDR1 and CDR2 are MDHEN and SYDVKM. V lost 2 bases, J lost 4 bases, and 9 bases stayed unmatched. CDR3 length: 18 residues. In nucleotides, the CDR3 is TGTGCCAGCAGTTTACCTACCGGGACAGGGGGCGAAAATCAGCCCCAGCATTTT. This translates into CASSLPTGTGGENQPQHF.

This sequence joins TRBV7-6 and TRBJ2-5; a possible D gene is TRBD1 (6 bases). The CDR3 is 16 residues long. Trimming took 2 bases from V and 5 from J, leaving 18 bases between them. Looked up from germline, CDR1 is SGHVS and CDR2 is FNYEAQ. This chain's CDR3 is CASSLFPSGTSETQYF. The CDR3 bases are TGTGCCAGCAGCTTATTCCCCTCTGGGACATCGGAGACCCAGTACTTC.

The chain carries TRBV10-2 and TRBJ1-1; D is unclear. With 8 bases removed from V and 0 bases from J, the gap between germline ends came to 7 bases. CDR1 and CDR2 (germline): WSHSY, SAAADI. This CDR3 region has 12 residues. CDR3 nucleotides: TGCGCCAGCTCGGTAATGAACACTGAAGCTTTCTTT. Translated: CASSVMNTEAFF.

The chain combines TRBV19 with TRBJ2-7; 7 bases are shared with TRBD1. Germline V gives CDR1 LNHDA, CDR2 SQIVND (reference sequence). The ends lost 6 bases at V and 1 base at J; junction bases unmatched: 12. CDR3 size: 16 residues. The CDR3 DNA reads as TGTGCCAGTAGCCGGGGAGAGGGGGCCGCTTCCTACGAGCAGTACTTC. Translating gives CASSRGEGAASYEQYF.

The chain carries TRBV5-1 and TRBJ1-6; a weak D match, TRBD1 (5 bases). This CDR3 has 13 amino acids. Germline CDR1 and CDR2: SGHRS and YFSETQ. Trimming left V 1 base short and J 9 bases short, with 8 bases between. CDR3 nucleotide sequence: TGCGCCAGCAGCTTGTCGGGGGTTTCACCCCTCCACTTT. It codes for CASSLSGVSPLHF. The full variable domain, with the rest looked up from reference TRBV5-1 and TRBJ1-6, is KAGVTQTPRYLIKTRGQQVTLSCSPISGHRSVSWYQQTPGQGLQFLFEYFSETQRNKGNFPGRFSGRQFSNSRSEMNVSTLELGDSALYLCASSLSGVSPLHFGNGTRLTVT.

V is TRBV27 and J is TRBJ1-1; tentatively, D is TRBD1 (6 bases). This CDR3 is 14 amino acids long. V was shortened by 2 bases and J by 4 bases, with 11 bases between the two germline ends. Germline V gene sequence: CDR1 MNHEY, CDR2 SMNVEV (reference sequence). DNA for the CDR3: TGTGCCAGCAGTTTACGGGGGGCGGGCACTGAAGCTTTCTTT. This translates into CASSLRGAGTEAFF.

This chain connects TRBV18 to TRBJ1-4, with TRBD1 identical over 9 bases. V shed 2 bases and J 7 bases; nucleotides not matched to a gene: 5. Looked up from germline, CDR1 is KGHSH and CDR2 is LQKENI. CDR3 length: 15 amino acids. The CDR3 protein is CASSPAGTGTEKLFF. The CDR3 region has the DNA TGTGCCAGCTCACCAGCCGGGACAGGGACTGAAAAACTGTTTTTT. Filled out from reference TRBV18 and TRBJ1-4, the complete variable domain reads NAGVMQNPRHLVRRRGQEARLRCSPMKGHSHVYWYRQLPEEGLKFMVYLQKENIIDESGMPKERFSAEFPKEGPSILRIQQVVRGDSAAYFCASSPAGTGTEKLFFGSGTQLSVL.

This rearrangement joins TRBV2 to TRBJ2-7; D may be TRBD2 (7 bases). Per germline, CDR1 SNHLY and CDR2 FYNNEI. V was clipped by 10 bases and J by 3 bases, with 19 bases between them. This CDR3 comprises 14 residues. Here the CDR3 reads CAIQGGAGFYEQYF. DNA of the CDR3: TGTGCCATCCAAGGGGGGGCTGGCTTCTACGAGCAGTACTTC. The whole variable domain, remainder taken from reference TRBV2 and TRBJ2-7, is EPEVTQTPSHQVTQMGQEVILRCVPISNHLYFYWYRQILGQKVEFLVSFYNNEISEKSEIFDDQFSVERPDGSNFTLKIRSTKLEDSAMYFCAIQGGAGFYEQYFGPGTRLTVT.

Here the CDR3 reads CASSNTGGYGNQPQHF. The CDR3 DNA reads TGTGCCAGCAGTAATACAGGGGGCTACGGCAATCAGCCCCAGCATTTT. V usage is TRBV27 and J usage is TRBJ1-5; 9 bases are shared with TRBD1. Germline loops: CDR1 MNHEY, CDR2 SMNVEV (reference sequence). V dropped 5 bases and J dropped 2; count of bases not matched to a gene: 7. This CDR3 has 16 residues.

The rearrangement joins TRBV14 to TRBJ2-2; a possible D gene is TRBD1 (6 bases). The V gene's germline CDR1 is SGHDN and CDR2 FVKESK. V dropped 4 bases and J dropped 3 bases, with 12 bases sitting between them. This CDR3 is 15 amino acids long. The CDR3 loop reads CASSPRRGHTGELFF. CDR3 coding DNA: TGTGCCAGCAGCCCACGCAGGGGACACACCGGGGAGCTGTTTTTT. The full variable domain, completed using reference TRBV14 and TRBJ2-2, is EAGVTQFPSHSVIEKGQTVTLRCDPISGHDNLYWYRRVMGKEIKFLLHFVKESKQDESGMPNNRFLAERTGGTYSTLKVQPAELEDSGVYFCASSPRRGHTGELFFGEGSRLTVL.

This chain joins TRBV11-3 and TRBJ2-5; D ambiguous. Deletions cut 5 bases from V and 2 bases from J, with 15 bases between. This CDR3 comprises 15 residues. Per the germline V gene, CDR1 is SGHNT and CDR2 is YENEEA. The CDR3 spells CASSGGDGEQETQYF. The DNA for the CDR3 is TGTGCCAGCAGCGGCGGAGACGGTGAACAAGAGACCCAGTACTTC.

The chain is built from TRBV5-1 and TRBJ2-1, with TRBD2 matching 10 bases. The CDR3 spans 15 residues. Germline V gives CDR1 SGHRS, CDR2 YFSETQ. Losses at the gene ends were 4 bases for V and 6 bases for J; bases not matched to a gene: 7. The DNA of the CDR3 is TGCGCCAGCAGCGCACGGACTAGCGGAAGCAATGAGCAGTTCTTC. Translating gives CASSARTSGSNEQFF.

The chain carries TRBV13 and TRBJ1-1; D remains unclear. Germline loops: CDR1 PRHDT, CDR2 FYEKMQ (reference sequence). CDR3 length: 12 residues. Trimming pared 3 bases from V and 6 bases from J, leaving 8 bases between. Here the CDR3 reads CASSFSSAEAFF. As DNA, the CDR3 is TGTGCCAGCAGCTTTTCGTCAGCTGAAGCTTTCTTT. The complete variable domain, with remaining parts taken from reference TRBV13 and TRBJ1-1, reads AAGVIQSPRHLIKEKRETATLKCYPIPRHDTVYWYQQGPGQDPQFLISFYEKMQSDKGSIPDRFSAQQFSDYHSELNMSSLELGDSALYFCASSFSSAEAFFGQGTRLTVV.